This T cell receptor beta chain is drawn from a study of OX40 agonist ivuxolimab in advanced cancers. Study context: Having had anti-PD-1, anti-PD-L1 or anti-CTLA-4 therapy before was allowed, and more than 35% had some. Three patients, one with hepatocellular carcinoma and two with cutaneous melanoma, achieved partial responses. Study-wide results and limits: At doses 0.1 to 3.0 mg/kg, CD4+ and CD8+ clones expanded. There were also nonresponders showing low normalized T-cell clonal expansion.

As concerns this clone: Antigen unknown.

The CDR3 has 14 residues. Germline values: CDR1 SGHRS, CDR2 YFSETQ. V lost 7 bases and J 3 bases, leaving 16 bases between the germline ends. Clones were read by immunoSEQ multiplex PCR, and TCRdb kept only the in-frame ones, dropping some. The sample shows 86,000 or so clones, 92% of them seen only once. Here the sequenced sample was CD4+ or CD8+ T cells sorted from blood, taken in a trial of the OX40 agonist ivuxolimab. This sequence originates from an adult with an advanced solid tumor such as melanoma, head and neck, liver or kidney cancer. The V call is TRBV5-1, the J call TRBJ1-1; D is undetermined. The CDR3 protein is CASVQSSDYTEAFF. CDR3 bases: TGCGCCAGCGTACAGAGTTCAGACTACACTGAAGCTTTCTTT.